This entry is about one TCR beta chain. This sample was taken from a study of blood T cell repertoires in COVID-19. Germline loops: CDR1 SGHTA, CDR2 FQGTGA. The CDR3 runs 15 residues. The V gene end was trimmed by 5 bases and the J gene end by 6 bases; junction bases not matched to a gene: 12. Here immunoSEQ multiplex PCR was the method, and the copy in TCRdb shows in-frame clones only, minus some. The sample records about 130,000 clones, 70% to 90% being singletons. The chain couples TRBV7-3 to TRBJ1-2; TRBD1 agrees at 7 bases. The sequenced sample consisted of PBMCs or T cells enriched from blood (not recorded which). This TCR was recovered from a woman aged 45-60 years who had recovered from COVID-19. CDR3 region: CASSPQQGRGDGYTF. The CDR3 DNA is TGTGCCAGCAGCCCACAACAGGGGCGGGGGGATGGCTACACCTTC.